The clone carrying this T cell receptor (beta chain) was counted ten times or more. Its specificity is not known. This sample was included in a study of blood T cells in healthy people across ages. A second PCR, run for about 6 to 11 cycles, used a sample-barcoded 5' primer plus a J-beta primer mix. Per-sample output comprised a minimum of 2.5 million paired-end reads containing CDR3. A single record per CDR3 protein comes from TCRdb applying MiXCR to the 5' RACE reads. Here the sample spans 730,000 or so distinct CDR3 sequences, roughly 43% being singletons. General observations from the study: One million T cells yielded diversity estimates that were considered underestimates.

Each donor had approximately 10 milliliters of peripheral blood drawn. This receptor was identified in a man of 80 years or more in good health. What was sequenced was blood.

The CDR3 loop reads CASSLERTLLYEQYF. CDR3 nucleotide sequence: TGTGCCAGCAGCTTAGAAAGGACGTTACTCTACGAGCAGTACTTC. This chain links TRBV7-2 with TRBJ2-7; D not resolved. The CDR3 totals 15 residues. V lost 1 base and J lost 3, with 13 bases in between. Germline values: CDR1 SGHTA, CDR2 FQGNSA.